Described below is a single T cell receptor (beta chain) sequence and its context. Its target antigen remains unknown. No base-level quality is on record; no much larger clone is a single base apart. Libraries were built with the immunoSEQ multiplex PCR assay. Following the manufacturer's protocol, the hsTCRB Kit was used to amplify rearranged TCR beta chain sequences. An Illumina MiSeq was used to sequence the TCRB libraries. Regarding the original processing steps: Demultiplexing, trimming and gene mapping were performed with the kit vendor's proprietary platform. Sourced from immuneACCESS, this table was stored by TCRdb with only in-frame sequences that have V and J called. A share of the clones is absent; for the studies checked, an unresolved V gene accounts for under half, and the remainder has no known explanation. From that table come the V and J calls and clone size; the DNA was used to work out D and trimming. Here the sample has approximately 88,000 clones; about 80% occur a single time. The top ten clonotypes cover 7% to 9% of the sample.

For CDR1 and CDR2, the germline V gene lists MDHEN and SYDVKM. V loses 5 bases of germline sequence and J loses 3 bases, and the interval between the two ends is 7 bases. The CDR3 runs 12 residues from the cysteine to the phenylalanine. The entry retains the CDR3 DNA only, 36 bases that are in frame from base 1. This specimen comes from a study of a mutant IDH1 vaccine in newly diagnosed glioma (dated by TCRdb to about 2021). At the level of the whole study: Of the approximately 30 treated patients, about 62% were male and approximately 40% were female, and the mean age was roughly 40 years. Longitudinal TCRB deep sequencing was done for about two dozen treated patients, wherever samples were available for exploratory analyses. Before enrollment, most patients had been given radiochemotherapy with temozolomide as standard therapy, while the rest had received either radiotherapy alone or temozolomide alone. Peripheral blood was collected at six visits: V03 (baseline), V05, V07, V10, V12 and V13. Study-wide findings and limitations: Changes in the top peripheral T cell clonotypes picked up by TCRB sequencing did not appear to be linked to pseudoprogression. Selection of PBMC samples for TCRB deep sequencing was based on availability. The authors stated that sample limitations prevented analyses of patient blood samples from being reproduced. Vaccine-induced immune responses across multiple MHC alleles were detected in 90% to 95% of patients.

In light of the paper, this sample's time point label describes: baseline, week 1 (first vaccination visit). In the paper's terms, the treatment or condition label means: pre-vaccination baseline after standard-of-care therapy. All donors had newly diagnosed IDH1-mutant astrocytomas of WHO grade 3 or 4 that showed loss of nuclear ATRX. The samples were drawn from NOA16, a multicentre, single-arm, open-label phase I trial in Germany that tested a mutant IDH1 peptide vaccine in humans for the first time. Blood drawn at visit V03 was used as the baseline sample for immunogenicity testing. The DNeasy Blood and Tissue Kit was used to extract genomic DNA from EDTA blood for TCRB sequencing.

The TCR comes from a man aged 35-49 years with glioma. The sequenced sample was PBMCs, obtained from a glioma patient treated with radiotherapy, temozolomide or both. The chain joins TRBV28 to TRBJ2-5; the D gene remains uncertain. The CDR3 has the sequence CASSRSKETQYF. The DNA sequence is TGTGCCAGCAGTCGGAGCAAAGAGACCCAGTACTTC.